This TCR beta chain was sequenced for a study of OX40 agonist ivuxolimab in advanced cancers. Study as a whole: Prior checkpoint blockade (anti-PD-1, anti-PD-L1 or anti-CTLA-4) was permitted; under 50% had it. Partial responses, seen in three patients, involved one hepatocellular carcinoma and two cutaneous melanomas.

Germline V gene lookup returns CDR1 SGHRS and CDR2 YFSETQ. The CDR3 has 15 residues. V lost 4 bases, J lost 5 bases, and 18 bases lay in between. Only in-frame clones appear in the TCRdb table, and some are missing; sequencing was by immunoSEQ multiplex PCR. The table records about 77,000 clones, roughly 80% of them present only once. The source of this sequence is an adult with an advanced solid tumor such as melanoma, head and neck, liver or kidney cancer. The sample in question was CD4+ or CD8+ T cells sorted from blood, obtained in a trial of the OX40 agonist ivuxolimab. The chain combines TRBV5-1 with TRBJ1-2; weak D call: TRBD1 (5 bases). CDR3 sequence (DNA): TGCGCCAGCAGCCTGACAGTTGGTTCCTTTTATGGCTACACCTTC. Residues: CASSLTVGSFYGYTF.